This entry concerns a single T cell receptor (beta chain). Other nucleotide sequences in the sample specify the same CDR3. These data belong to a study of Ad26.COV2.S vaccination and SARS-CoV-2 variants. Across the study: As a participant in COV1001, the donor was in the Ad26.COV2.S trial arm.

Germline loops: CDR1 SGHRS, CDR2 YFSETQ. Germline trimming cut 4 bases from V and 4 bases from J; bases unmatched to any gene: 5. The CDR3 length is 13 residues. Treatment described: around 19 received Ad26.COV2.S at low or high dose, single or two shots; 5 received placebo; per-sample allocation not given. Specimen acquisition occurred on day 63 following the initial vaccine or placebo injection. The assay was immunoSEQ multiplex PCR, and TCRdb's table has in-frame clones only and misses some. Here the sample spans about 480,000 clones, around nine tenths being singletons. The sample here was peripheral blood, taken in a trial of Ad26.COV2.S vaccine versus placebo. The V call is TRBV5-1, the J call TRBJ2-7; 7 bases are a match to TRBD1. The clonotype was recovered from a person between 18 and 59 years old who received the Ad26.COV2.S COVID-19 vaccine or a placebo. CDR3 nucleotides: TGCGCCAGCAGCCCGGGACAGATTTACGAGCAGTACTTC. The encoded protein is CASSPGQIYEQYF.